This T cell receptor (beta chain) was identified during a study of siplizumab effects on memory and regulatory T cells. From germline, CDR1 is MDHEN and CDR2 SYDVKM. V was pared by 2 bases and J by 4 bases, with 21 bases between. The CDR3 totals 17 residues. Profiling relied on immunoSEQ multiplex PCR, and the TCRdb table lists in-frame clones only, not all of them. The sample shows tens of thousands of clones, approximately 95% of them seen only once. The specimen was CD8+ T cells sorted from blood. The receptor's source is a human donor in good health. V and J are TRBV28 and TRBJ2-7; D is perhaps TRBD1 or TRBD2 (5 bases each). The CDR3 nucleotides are TGTGCCAGCAGTTTACCCCGAGTTGGGGGAGAAGGTTACGAGCAGTACTTC. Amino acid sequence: CASSLPRVGGEGYEQYF.